These T cell receptor beta chains were read from a single sample in a study of tumor and adjacent non-tumor tissue in lung cancer. Each CDR3 protein is one row after TCRdb ran MiXCR on the multiplex PCR reads. The table records over 100,000 distinct CDR3 sequences, roughly 74% of them present only once. Sample: lung tumor tissue. The receptors stem from a woman in her fifties or sixties with non-small cell lung cancer. Both conserved end residues are trimmed from each CDR3. The order of the fields is V gene, CDR3 protein.

>TRBV11-2
ASLVYEGSSYNEQF
>TRBV11-2
ASSRTTGVKNIQY
>TRBV12-3/TRBV12-4
ASSDGNQPQH
>TRBV4-3
ASSQDLASRVIVQY
>TRBV10-3
TISDDRTREKLF
>TRBV11-2
ASSQLTSKNTGELF
>TRBV20-1
SARDSDVSVKTEAF
>TRBV29-1
SVQFDRSYYGYI
>TRBV11-2
ASSFEKGHSYKRY
>TRBV20-1
SARDGIVDITYEQY
>TRBV28
ASSSNLEQY